This T cell receptor (beta chain) was identified in a study of blood T cells in healthy people across ages. Study outcomes and limitations: Naive T cell percentage and TCR beta diversity correlated strongly.

PCR was performed a second time for about 6 to 12 cycles using a sample-barcoded 5' primer and a J-beta primer mix. One entry per CDR3 protein results from TCRdb running MiXCR on the 5' RACE reads. The sample carries around 500,000 distinct CDR3 sequences, around a quarter recorded once. Regarding this clonotype: Its target is not known.

The CDR3 is 14 amino acids. Germline CDR1 and CDR2: SGHTA and FQGNSA. Trimming took off 2 bases at V and 7 bases at J, with 9 bases between the two ends. Aged roughly 6 to 90, donors were systemically healthy Caucasians from Russia. These same records also appear under a second study, on T cells of mothers and their children.

The sequence came from a boy aged 2 to 10 in good health. Source material: blood. The rearrangement links TRBV7-2 to TRBJ1-6; possible D gene TRBD1, 6 bases. CDR3 region: CASSLQGRNSPLHF. CDR3 DNA: TGTGCCAGCAGCTTACAGGGGCGAAATTCACCCCTCCACTTT.